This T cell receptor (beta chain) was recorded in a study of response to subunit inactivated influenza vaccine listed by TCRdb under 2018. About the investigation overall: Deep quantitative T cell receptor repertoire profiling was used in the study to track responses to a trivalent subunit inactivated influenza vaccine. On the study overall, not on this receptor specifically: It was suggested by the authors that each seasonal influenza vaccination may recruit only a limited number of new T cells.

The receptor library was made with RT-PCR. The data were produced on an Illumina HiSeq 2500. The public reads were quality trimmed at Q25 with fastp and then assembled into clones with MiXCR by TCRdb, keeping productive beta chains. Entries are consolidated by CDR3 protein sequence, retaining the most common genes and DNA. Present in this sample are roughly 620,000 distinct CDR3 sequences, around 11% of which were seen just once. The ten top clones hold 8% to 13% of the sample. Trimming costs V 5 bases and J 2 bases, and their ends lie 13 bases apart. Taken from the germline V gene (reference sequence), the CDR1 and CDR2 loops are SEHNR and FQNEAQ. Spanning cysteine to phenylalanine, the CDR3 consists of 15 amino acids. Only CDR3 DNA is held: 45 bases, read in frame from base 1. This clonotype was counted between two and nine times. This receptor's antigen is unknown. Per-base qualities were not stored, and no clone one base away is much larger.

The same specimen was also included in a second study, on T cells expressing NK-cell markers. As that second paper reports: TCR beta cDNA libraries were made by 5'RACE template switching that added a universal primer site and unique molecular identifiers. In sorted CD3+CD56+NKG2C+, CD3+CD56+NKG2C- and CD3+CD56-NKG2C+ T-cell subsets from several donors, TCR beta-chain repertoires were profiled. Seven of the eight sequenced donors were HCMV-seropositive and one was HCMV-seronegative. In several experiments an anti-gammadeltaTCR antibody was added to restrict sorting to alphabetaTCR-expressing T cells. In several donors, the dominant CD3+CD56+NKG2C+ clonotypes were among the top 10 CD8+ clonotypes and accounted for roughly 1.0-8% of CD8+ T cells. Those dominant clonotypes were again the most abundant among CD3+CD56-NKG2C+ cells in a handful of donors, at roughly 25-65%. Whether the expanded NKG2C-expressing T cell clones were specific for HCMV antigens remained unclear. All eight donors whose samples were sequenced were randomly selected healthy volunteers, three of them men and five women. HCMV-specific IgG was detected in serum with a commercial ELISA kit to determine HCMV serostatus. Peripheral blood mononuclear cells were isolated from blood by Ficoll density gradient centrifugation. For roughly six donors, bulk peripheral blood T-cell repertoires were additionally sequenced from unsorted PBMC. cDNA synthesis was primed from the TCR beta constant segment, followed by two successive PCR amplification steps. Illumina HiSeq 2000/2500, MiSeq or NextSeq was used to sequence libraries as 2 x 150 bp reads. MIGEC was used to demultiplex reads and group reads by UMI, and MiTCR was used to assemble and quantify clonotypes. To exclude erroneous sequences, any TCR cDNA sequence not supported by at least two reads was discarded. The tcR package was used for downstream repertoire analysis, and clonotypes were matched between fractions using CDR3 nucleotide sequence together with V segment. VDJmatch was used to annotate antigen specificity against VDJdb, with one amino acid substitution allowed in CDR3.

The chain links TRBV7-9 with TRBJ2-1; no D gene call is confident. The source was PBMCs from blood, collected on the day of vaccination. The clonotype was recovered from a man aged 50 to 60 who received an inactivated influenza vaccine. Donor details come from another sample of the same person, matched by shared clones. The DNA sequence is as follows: TGTGCCAGCAGCCCTAACCAACTCCCCTACAATGAGCAGTTCTTC. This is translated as CASSPNQLPYNEQFF.